The 32 T cell receptor beta chains below come from one sample, sequenced in a study of T cells in Graves' hyperthyroidism and ophthalmopathy. Amplification yielded TCR beta CDR3 regions, with RNA transcripts as the source. During a first-round RT-PCR of the TCR CDR3, the HTBI primer set was used. TCRdb passed the multiplex PCR reads through MiXCR, listing each CDR3 protein once. The data hold some 700,000 distinct CDR3 sequences, with 17% observed a single time. Sequencing used blood. All receptors come from a man aged 45 to 65 with Graves' hyperthyroidism.

The rearrangement uses TRBV29-1 and TRBJ1-2, with 7 bases fitting TRBD1. The CDR3 spans 13 residues. The junction had 8 bases not matched to a gene; V was cut back by 6 bases and J by 4 bases. The germline CDR1 and CDR2 sequences are SQVTM and ANQGSEA. The CDR3 DNA reads TGCAGCGTGGCTACAGGGGATTCCTATGGCTACACCTTC. Protein: CSVATGDSYGYTF.

This clonotype was counted ten times or more. The V call is TRBV11-3, the J call TRBJ2-1; the match to TRBD2 covers 12 bases. This CDR3 has 17 residues. After removal of 2 bases from V and 7 bases from J, the junction contained 9 bases not matched to a gene. Germline lookup yields CDR1 SGHNT and CDR2 YENEEA. CDR3 nucleotide sequence: TGTGCCAGCAGCTTACGGACCCTAGCGGGAGGGAGTAATGAGCAGTTCTTC. It yields the protein CASSLRTLAGGSNEQFF. The whole variable domain, remainder taken from reference TRBV11-3 and TRBJ2-1, is EAGVVQSPRYKIIEKKQPVAFWCNPISGHNTLYWYLQNLGQGPELLIRYENEEAVDDSQLPKDRFSAERLKGVDSTLKIQPAELGDSAVYLCASSLRTLAGGSNEQFFGPGTRLTVL.

This clonotype has at least ten counts. V is TRBV2 and J is TRBJ2-1, with 11 positions matching TRBD2. V lost 6 bases to trimming and J lost 9 bases; unmatched junction nucleotides: 10. The CDR3 loop spans 15 amino acids. Germline CDR1 is SNHLY and CDR2 is FYNNEI. The CDR3 sequence is CASRQTGTSGGEQFF. CDR3 coding DNA: TGTGCCAGCAGGCAAACCGGGACTAGCGGTGGTGAGCAGTTCTTC. The whole variable domain, filled in from reference TRBV2 and TRBJ2-1, reads EPEVTQTPSHQVTQMGQEVILRCVPISNHLYFYWYRQILGQKVEFLVSFYNNEISEKSEIFDDQFSVERPDGSNFTLKIRSTKLEDSAMYFCASRQTGTSGGEQFFGPGTRLTVL.

The chain employs TRBV20-1 and TRBJ2-5; a weak D match, TRBD2 (6 bases). The CDR3 sequence is 17 residues long. Germline CDR1 DFQATT, CDR2 SNEGSKA (reference sequence). The V end was cut by 0 bases, the J end by 3 bases, with 20 bases between. CDR3 bases: TGCAGTGCTAGAGATCAGGGAGGATGGGGCTTAAAAGAGACCCAGTACTTC. It translates to CSARDQGGWGLKETQYF.

This clonotype was counted ten times or more. V and J are TRBV2 and TRBJ2-1; 12 nucleotides match TRBD2. This CDR3 has 14 residues. Germline V gives CDR1 SNHLY, CDR2 FYNNEI. The V gene end was trimmed by 2 bases and the J gene end by 9 bases; junction bases not matched to a gene: 2. The CDR3 nucleotides read TGTGCCAGCAGTGAACTAGCGGGAGGGACTGAGCAGTTCTTC. Translation gives CASSELAGGTEQFF.

In this sample, this clonotype turned up many times. The rearrangement uses TRBV28 and TRBJ2-7, with 8 bases aligning to TRBD1. V was clipped by 8 bases and J by 5 bases; unmatched bases: 8. CDR1 is MDHEN, CDR2 SYDVKM, per germline. The CDR3 runs 13 residues. CDR3 loop: CASLTGALDEQYF. The CDR3 DNA reads as TGTGCCAGCCTGACAGGGGCCTTGGACGAGCAGTACTTC.

This clonotype turned up a few times. The chain is built from TRBV28 and TRBJ1-5; D may be TRBD1 (5 bases). The germline gives CDR1 MDHEN, CDR2 SYDVKM. V gave up 4 bases and J gave up 3 bases, with 7 bases separating them. This CDR3 spans 13 amino acids. The CDR3 spells CASSSGINQPQHF. In DNA form, the CDR3 reads TGTGCCAGCAGTTCAGGGATCAATCAGCCCCAGCATTTT. Full variable domain (outside the CDR3, taken from reference TRBV28 and TRBJ1-5): DVKVTQSSRYLVKRTGEKVFLECVQDMDHENMFWYRQDPGLGLRLIYFSYDVKMKEKGDIPEGYSVSREKKERFSLILESASTNQTSMYLCASSSGINQPQHFGDGTRLSIL.

This chain uses TRBV20-1 with TRBJ1-5; the D gene is possibly TRBD1 (6 bases). The CDR3 covers 14 residues. V was pared by 3 bases and J by 0 bases, with 9 bases between. Per the germline V gene, CDR1 is DFQATT and CDR2 is SNEGSKA (reference sequence). In DNA, the CDR3 is TGCAGTGCTAGGGACAGAATTAGCAATCAGCCCCAGCATTTT. Amino acids: CSARDRISNQPQHF.

This clonotype was counted only a few times. The chain links TRBV19 to TRBJ2-2; the match to TRBD1 covers 10 bases. The junction had 7 bases not matched to a gene; V was cut back by 5 bases and J by 4 bases. Germline CDR1 is LNHDA and CDR2 is SQIVND (reference sequence). The CDR3 is made up of 16 amino acids. CDR3 coding DNA: TGTGCCAGTAGTCTTCAGGGACAGGGGTTCACCGGGGAGCTGTTTTTT. Its translation: CASSLQGQGFTGELFF. The full variable domain, its missing parts supplied by reference TRBV19 and TRBJ2-2, is DGGITQSPKYLFRKEGQNVTLSCEQNLNHDAMYWYRQDPGQGLRLIYYSQIVNDFQKGDIAEGYSVSREKKESFPLTVTSAQKNPTAFYLCASSLQGQGFTGELFFGEGSRLTVL.

In its sample, this clonotype was seen many times. The rearrangement links TRBV28 to TRBJ2-5; 12 bases line up with TRBD2. Germline V gene sequence: CDR1 MDHEN, CDR2 SYDVKM. Germline trimming cut 2 bases from V and 3 bases from J; bases unmatched to any gene: 7. The CDR3 has 17 amino acids. The CDR3 DNA is TGTGCCAGCAGTTTAGTGCTAGCGGGAGGGTTAAAAGAGACCCAGTACTTC. This gives the protein CASSLVLAGGLKETQYF.

This clonotype was observed a handful of times. V and J are TRBV3-1 and TRBJ2-1; 7 positions match TRBD2. J gave up 2 bases and V 3 bases, and 13 bases lay outside the gene matches. Germline-derived CDR1 and CDR2 are LGHDT and YNNKEL (reference sequence). CDR3 length equals 18 residues. The chain's CDR3 is CASSHRTSRAGPYNEQFF. DNA of the CDR3: TGTGCCAGCAGCCACCGCACAAGTCGAGCGGGACCCTACAATGAGCAGTTCTTC.

V and J are TRBV12-3 or TRBV12-4 and TRBJ1-1, with 9 positions matching TRBD1. With 3 bases clipped from V and 3 bases from J, the junction kept 2 bases outside the gene matches. The CDR3 runs to 14 residues. CDR3 amino acids: CASSLTGGDTEAFF. The CDR3 coding sequence is TGTGCCAGCAGTTTGACAGGGGGTGACACTGAAGCTTTCTTT.

With respect to this clonotype: A much bigger clone sits one base away, suggesting this may be a read error. The rearrangement links TRBV7-9 to TRBJ2-7; tentative D call: TRBD1 (5 bases). CDR3 length equals 14 residues. V shed 6 bases and J shed 1 base, with 13 bases lying between them. Germline V gene lookup returns CDR1 SEHNR and CDR2 FQNEAQ (reference sequence). CDR3 protein: CASSLQACSYEQYF. Here the CDR3 DNA reads TGTGCCAGCAGTTTACAGGCTTGTTCCTACGAGCAGTACTTC.

This clonotype was seen at least ten times. The rearrangement joins TRBV9 to TRBJ2-1; perhaps TRBD2 as D (5 bases). Trimming removed 4 bases from V and 10 bases from J, with 21 bases in between. The CDR3 runs 15 residues. Germline lookup yields CDR1 SGDLS and CDR2 YYNGEE. The CDR3 sequence is CASSSYHGGVYEQFF. In DNA, the CDR3 is TGTGCCAGCAGCTCCTATCACGGAGGAGTATACGAGCAGTTCTTC.

The chain employs TRBV2 and TRBJ2-1; tentatively, D is TRBD1 or TRBD2 (6 bases each). The CDR3 loop spans 16 amino acids. Per germline, CDR1 SNHLY and CDR2 FYNNEI. V was shortened by 5 bases and J by 3 bases, with 17 bases between the two germline ends. CDR3 in DNA: TGTGCCAGCAGTCCCGTCGGGGGCGGGAACTACAATGAGCAGTTCTTC. It is translated as CASSPVGGGNYNEQFF.

This clonotype appeared a few times. The chain uses TRBV6-2 or TRBV6-3 and TRBJ1-2; no clear D. Trimming removed 5 bases at V and 9 bases at J, with 13 bases between. The V gene's germline CDR1 is MNHEY and CDR2 SVGEGT. CDR3 length equals 12 residues. CDR3 loop: CASSPWGTSYTF. For the CDR3, the DNA is TGTGCCAGCAGTCCCTGGGGAACGAGCTACACCTTC.

Notes on this clonotype: A read error is possible here, since a much larger clone lies one base away. V usage is TRBV6-1 and J usage is TRBJ1-2; no clear D gene. The CDR3 contains 15 residues. V lost 9 bases, J lost 4 bases, and 21 bases lay in between. The germline CDR1 and CDR2 sequences are MNHNS and SASEGT. The CDR3 spells CARTRSREGLYGYTF. The CDR3 nucleotides are TGTGCCAGAACAAGGTCTCGGGAGGGCCTCTATGGCTACACCTTC.

This clonotype was counted many times. This chain links TRBV2 with TRBJ1-5; D might be TRBD1 (5 bases). Germline V gives CDR1 SNHLY, CDR2 FYNNEI. The CDR3 runs 16 residues. The V and J ends lost 4 bases and 1 base respectively, with 14 bases between them. CDR3 nucleotide sequence: TGTGCCAGCAGTGGGCCCGGGAGGGGAAGCAATCAGCCCCAGCATTTT. As protein: CASSGPGRGSNQPQHF. Full variable domain (missing parts from reference TRBV2 and TRBJ1-5): EPEVTQTPSHQVTQMGQEVILRCVPISNHLYFYWYRQILGQKVEFLVSFYNNEISEKSEIFDDQFSVERPDGSNFTLKIRSTKLEDSAMYFCASSGPGRGSNQPQHFGDGTRLSIL.

This clonotype was observed at least ten times. This chain links TRBV7-2 with TRBJ2-1; D may match TRBD1 or TRBD2 (6 bases each). Trimming left V 3 bases short and J 6 bases short, with 12 bases between. CDR1 and CDR2 (germline): SGHTA, FQGNSA. This CDR3 is built from 14 residues. The CDR3 nucleotides read TGTGCCAGCAGCTTCGGGGGACATAGCAATGAGCAGTTCTTC. It codes for CASSFGGHSNEQFF.

The rearrangement joins TRBV29-1 to TRBJ2-5, with TRBD2 identical over 10 bases. CDR3 length: 15 amino acids. Trimming at V came to 3 bases and at J to 2 bases, leaving 6 bases not matched to a gene. CDR1 and CDR2 from the germline V gene are SQVTM and ANQGSEA. The CDR3 spells CSVDGLAGGQETQYF. CDR3 nucleotides: TGCAGCGTTGATGGCTTAGCGGGAGGACAAGAGACCCAGTACTTC.

The sample holds many counts of this clonotype. The CDR3 sequence: CASSLGGGRVNGYTF. CDR3 bases: TGTGCCAGCAGCTTAGGCGGCGGGAGGGTTAATGGCTACACCTTC. The chain couples TRBV7-2 to TRBJ1-2; D gene unclear. Germline assignment: CDR1 SGHTA and CDR2 FQGNSA. V was shortened by 1 base and J by 6 bases, with 15 bases between the two germline ends. The CDR3 length is 15 residues.

This clonotype was recorded at least ten times. This chain connects TRBV7-2 to TRBJ2-3; TRBD2 agrees at 8 bases. Trimming at V came to 3 bases and at J to 0 bases, leaving 5 bases not matched to a gene. Germline-derived CDR1 and CDR2 are SGHTA and FQGNSA. The CDR3 length is 16 residues. CDR3 in DNA: TGTGCCAGCAGCTTCGGGACTAGGGCTAGCACAGATACGCAGTATTTT. The encoded protein is CASSFGTRASTDTQYF. Using reference TRBV7-2 and TRBJ2-3 for the parts outside the CDR3, the full variable domain is GAGVSQSPSNKVTEKGKDVELRCDPISGHTALYWYRQSLGQGLEFLIYFQGNSAPDKSGLPSDRFSAERTGGSVSTLTIQRTQQEDSAVYLCASSFGTRASTDTQYFGPGTRLTVL.

This clonotype was counted at least ten times. This chain joins TRBV27 and TRBJ2-1, with TRBD2 matching over 10 bases. Germline CDR1 reads MNHEY; CDR2 reads SMNVEV (reference sequence). This CDR3 region has 15 residues. V gave up 0 bases and J gave up 8 bases; unmatched junction bases: 4. The CDR3 DNA reads as TGTGCCAGCAGTTTATCGGCTAGCGGGAGCTATGAGCAGTTCTTC. Translation gives CASSLSASGSYEQFF.

This chain links TRBV27 with TRBJ1-2, with unresolved D. CDR3 length equals 13 residues. Trimming pared 3 bases from V and 7 bases from J, leaving 12 bases between. Germline CDR1 is MNHEY and CDR2 is SMNVEV (reference sequence). The CDR3 protein is CASSFGPRGGYTF. The CDR3 region has the DNA TGTGCCAGCAGTTTTGGCCCCCGCGGTGGCTACACCTTC.

This clonotype was seen repeatedly, ten times or more. The J gene is TRBJ1-1, the V gene TRBV5-1, with no clear D. In germline, CDR1 is SGHRS, CDR2 YFSETQ. Trimming took 0 bases from V and 0 from J, leaving 9 bases between them. The CDR3 loop spans 15 amino acids. The CDR3 nucleotides read TGCGCCAGCAGCTTGGAATTAGCTGTGAACACTGAAGCTTTCTTT. Its translation: CASSLELAVNTEAFF.

This clonotype occurred a few times. The chain joins TRBV28 to TRBJ2-1, with 9 bases matching TRBD2. The V and J ends lost 3 bases and 6 bases, in that order; junction bases with no gene match: 12. This CDR3 region has 17 residues. Per germline, CDR1 MDHEN and CDR2 SYDVKM. The CDR3 DNA follows: TGTGCCAGCAGTTTTGGAGGAGCGGGAGGTAGTATCAATGAGCAGTTCTTC. Its translation: CASSFGGAGGSINEQFF.

This clonotype was observed many times. V and J are TRBV5-1 and TRBJ2-7; D uncertain. The germline V gene encodes CDR1 SGHRS and CDR2 YFSETQ. The V gene lost 1 base and the J gene lost 0 bases, with 14 bases spanning the gap. This CDR3 has 16 amino acids. The CDR3 spells CASSLMAGDSSYEQYF. CDR3 nucleotides: TGCGCCAGCAGCTTGATGGCAGGCGATAGCTCCTACGAGCAGTACTTC.

This clonotype was seen many times. V and J are TRBV10-3 and TRBJ2-7; D tentatively reads TRBD1 or TRBD2 (6 bases each). Looked up from germline, CDR1 is ENHRY and CDR2 is SYGVKD. There are 13 residues in the CDR3. Trimming took 8 bases from V and 2 from J, leaving 13 bases between them. As DNA, the CDR3 is TGTGCCATCGGGGGCGCGGGGACCTACGAGCAGTACTTC. Protein product: CAIGGAGTYEQYF.

This clonotype was seen at least ten times. Written as DNA, the CDR3 is TGTGCCACCTATTCGGGACTAGGGAATCAGCCCCAGCATTTT. This encodes CATYSGLGNQPQHF. The chain couples TRBV2 to TRBJ1-5, with D perhaps matching TRBD1 (5 bases). The CDR3 extends over 14 amino acids. CDR1 and CDR2 (germline): SNHLY, FYNNEI. V shed 10 bases and J shed 4 bases, with 17 bases lying between them.

This clonotype was recorded a few times. V and J are TRBV7-3 and TRBJ2-7; D is unresolved. V was trimmed by 8 bases and J by 7 bases, leaving 21 bases between them. Germline V gene data show CDR1 as SGHTA and CDR2 as FQGTGA. CDR3 length: 14 amino acids. For the CDR3, the DNA is TGTGCCAGCCAGGTGGATCCACAACATAGTGAGCAGTACTTC. Residues: CASQVDPQHSEQYF.

This clonotype was counted many times. The gene calls are TRBV28 and TRBJ2-5; D possibly matches TRBD1 or TRBD2 (6 bases each). V was pared by 6 bases and J by 2 bases, with 19 bases between. This CDR3 comprises 16 residues. Germline CDR1 MDHEN, CDR2 SYDVKM. CDR3 protein: CASSPPAGHRQETQYF. CDR3 DNA: TGTGCCAGCAGCCCTCCCGCGGGACACCGTCAAGAGACCCAGTACTTC.

This clonotype was observed a handful of times. V gene TRBV20-1 combines with J gene TRBJ2-1, with D unresolved. The CDR3 loop spans 15 amino acids. Trimming pared 2 bases from V and 1 base from J, leaving 12 bases between. The germline V gene encodes CDR1 DFQATT and CDR2 SNEGSKA (reference sequence). CDR3 amino acids: CSARSTLSSYNEQFF. CDR3 bases: TGCAGTGCTAGAAGCACTTTATCATCCTACAATGAGCAGTTCTTC.